Given below is one TCR beta chain in context. Measured with immunoSEQ multiplex PCR; TCRdb has only the in-frame clones, and not every one. This sample has roughly 190,000 clones; about 89% occur once, and the top ten carry roughly 7%. The length of the CDR3 is 14 residues. CDR1 is MNHEY, CDR2 SVGAGI, per germline. Trimming removed 7 bases from V and 4 bases from J, with 16 bases in between. This entry is derived from a study of cytomegalovirus exposure and HLA in healthy donors. The gene calls are TRBV6-5 and TRBJ2-5; TRBD1 might be the D (6 bases). What was sequenced was PBMCs. This receptor was taken from a man aged 25 to 40 in good health and CMV-seropositive. This chain's CDR3 is CASTSTGKGETQYF. The CDR3 nucleotides read TGTGCCAGCACCTCTACAGGGAAGGGAGAGACCCAGTACTTC.